What follows are 25 T cell receptor beta chains derived from one specimen sequenced in a study of blood T cell repertoires in COVID-19. TCRdb's table, derived via immunoSEQ multiplex PCR, lists solely in-frame clones and lacks some. The sample includes 75,000 to 90,000 clones, 80% seen only once; the top ten take around 12%. Sequenced sample: peripheral blood. These TCRs come from a woman in her forties with active or convalescent COVID-19.

The V gene is TRBV28, the J gene TRBJ2-7; D is perhaps TRBD1 (6 bases). V shed 7 bases and J shed 3 bases, with 10 bases lying between them. Germline V lookup: CDR1 MDHEN, CDR2 SYDVKM. The CDR3 runs to 12 residues. This CDR3 reads CASTLQGYEQYF. The CDR3 region has the DNA TGTGCCAGCACCTTACAGGGCTACGAGCAGTACTTC.

This chain joins TRBV27 and TRBJ2-7; TRBD2 might be the D (5 bases). Trimming took off 3 bases at V and 3 bases at J, with 9 bases between the two ends. CDR3 length: 13 residues. Germline CDR1 and CDR2: MNHEY and SMNVEV (reference sequence). This CDR3 reads CASSLTGFYEQYF. For the CDR3, the DNA is TGTGCCAGCAGTTTGACGGGGTTCTACGAGCAGTACTTC.

V gene TRBV4-2 combines with J gene TRBJ2-1, with 10 positions matching TRBD2. J lost 8 bases, V lost 0 bases, and 10 bases had no gene match. This CDR3 spans 17 amino acids. Per the germline V gene, CDR1 is LGHNA and CDR2 is YNFKEQ. CDR3 region: CASSQDLVEREGHEQFF. The CDR3 bases are TGTGCCAGCAGCCAAGACTTGGTGGAGCGGGAGGGCCATGAGCAGTTCTTC.

The V call is TRBV29-1, the J call TRBJ2-3, with 8 nucleotides matching TRBD1. This CDR3 has 14 amino acids. The germline gives CDR1 SQVTM, CDR2 ANQGSEA. J lost 0 bases, V lost 7 bases, and 6 bases had no gene match. The CDR3 coding sequence is TGCAGCGCCCAGACAGGGGCAAGCACAGATACGCAGTATTTT. It encodes CSAQTGASTDTQYF.

V gene TRBV3-1 (or the pseudogene TRBV3-2) combines with J gene TRBJ2-7; D unclear. From germline, CDR1 is LGHDT and CDR2 YNNKEL (reference sequence). The length of the CDR3 is 16 residues. The germline V and J ends were trimmed by 3 bases and 0 bases, with 15 bases remaining between them. The CDR3 reads CASSQMSLSSSYEQYF. CDR3 bases: TGTGCCAGCAGCCAGATGTCCCTCTCTAGCTCCTACGAGCAGTACTTC.

This sequence joins TRBV28 and TRBJ1-2, with D unclear. Trimming took off 3 bases at V and 5 bases at J, with 10 bases between the two ends. Germline V gives CDR1 MDHEN, CDR2 SYDVKM. The CDR3 has 13 amino acids. CDR3 nucleotides: TGTGCCAGCAGTTTTGACCGGAGATATGGCTACACCTTC. It yields the protein CASSFDRRYGYTF.

The chain joins TRBV11-2 to TRBJ2-5; TRBD1 might be the D (6 bases). From germline, CDR1 is SGHAT and CDR2 FQNNGV. The CDR3 runs 13 residues. V dropped 5 bases and J dropped 5 bases, with 12 bases sitting between them. The CDR3 loop is CASSTRGRETQYF. The DNA for the CDR3 is TGTGCCAGCAGCACCAGGGGACGGGAGACCCAGTACTTC.

The chain joins TRBV27 to TRBJ2-3, with 9 bases that match TRBD2. There are 15 residues in the CDR3. CDR1 is MNHEY, CDR2 SMNVEV, per germline (reference sequence). The V gene end was trimmed by 4 bases and the J gene end by 5 bases; junction bases not matched to a gene: 7. DNA of the CDR3: TGTGCCAGCAGTTCGCGGGGGGGCCATGGAGATACGCAGTATTTT. It codes for CASSSRGGHGDTQYF.

This rearrangement joins TRBV19 to TRBJ1-1; TRBD1 might be the D (5 bases). The V end lost 4 bases, the J end lost 4 bases, and 10 bases lay between the germline ends. This CDR3 region has 13 residues. CDR1 and CDR2 (germline): LNHDA, SQIVND (reference sequence). The CDR3 DNA reads as TGTGCCAGTAGTACGGGGGAGGTCACTGAAGCTTTCTTT. Translating gives CASSTGEVTEAFF. The variable domain in full, completed from reference TRBV19 and TRBJ1-1, reads DGGITQSPKYLFRKEGQNVTLSCEQNLNHDAMYWYRQDPGQGLRLIYYSQIVNDFQKGDIAEGYSVSREKKESFPLTVTSAQKNPTAFYLCASSTGEVTEAFFGQGTRLTVV.

V is TRBV28 and J is TRBJ2-3; D remains unclear. Germline V gene data show CDR1 as MDHEN and CDR2 as SYDVKM. Trimming cost V 5 bases and J 4 bases, with 13 bases left between them. The CDR3 totals 14 residues. The CDR3 here is CASSPPGSSDTQYF. In DNA form, the CDR3 reads TGTGCCAGCAGTCCACCAGGAAGTTCAGATACGCAGTATTTT.

The V gene is TRBV7-9, the J gene TRBJ2-1; TRBD1 matches 8 bases. V gave up 1 base and J gave up 7 bases; unmatched junction bases: 3. CDR3 size: 14 residues. The germline gives CDR1 SEHNR, CDR2 FQNEAQ (reference sequence). The CDR3 reads CASSLGTGRNEQFF. CDR3 bases: TGTGCCAGCAGCTTAGGGACAGGGCGGAATGAGCAGTTCTTC.

This chain uses TRBV29-1 with TRBJ2-3; 9 nucleotides line up with TRBD1. Germline CDR1 is SQVTM and CDR2 is ANQGSEA. Trimming took 4 bases from V and 2 from J; bases not matched to a gene: 7. This CDR3 region has 15 residues. The chain's CDR3 is CSVGETGGPTDTQYF. CDR3 DNA sequence: TGCAGCGTTGGGGAGACAGGGGGACCCACAGATACGCAGTATTTT.

The V call is TRBV5-1, the J call TRBJ1-1; TRBD1 might be the D (6 bases). CDR3 size: 14 residues. Trimming removed 4 bases at V and 8 bases at J, with 18 bases between. Germline CDR1 SGHRS, CDR2 YFSETQ. The CDR3 DNA reads as TGCGCCAGCAGCCCTCAACAGGGAATGGGGGAAGCTTTCTTT. Its translation: CASSPQQGMGEAFF.

The chain joins TRBV9 to TRBJ2-3; a possible D gene is TRBD2 (6 bases). The V end was cut by 0 bases, the J end by 5 bases, with 16 bases between. The germline V gene has CDR1 SGDLS and CDR2 YYNGEE. This CDR3 region has 16 residues. CDR3 sequence (DNA): TGTGCCAGCAGCGTAGAGGACTATACCACGGGAGATACGCAGTATTTT. Residues: CASSVEDYTTGDTQYF.

The rearrangement links TRBV7-6 to TRBJ1-1, with 7 bases that match TRBD1. V gave up 5 bases and J gave up 0 bases; unmatched junction bases: 6. CDR3 size: 15 residues. The V gene's germline CDR1 is SGHVS and CDR2 FNYEAQ. The DNA of the CDR3 is TGTGCCAGCAGCGCCACTACAGGGGTGAACACTGAAGCTTTCTTT. Translation: CASSATTGVNTEAFF.

The V call is TRBV21-1, the J call TRBJ2-1; TRBD1, the table's D call, lacks a check against the DNA. TRBV21-1 is annotated as a pseudogene. This CDR3 is 14 amino acids long. CDR3 sequence: CASSNQRGRNEQFF. The CDR3 DNA reads TGTGCCAGCAGCAACCAGAGGGGGCGGAATGAGCAGTTCTTC.

The genes are TRBV18 and TRBJ2-5, with 8 nucleotides matching TRBD1. V shed 1 base, J shed 4 bases, and the junction held 5 bases outside the gene matches. There are 15 residues in the CDR3. The germline V gene has CDR1 KGHSH and CDR2 LQKENI. CDR3 bases: TGTGCCAGCTCACCACAGACAGGGGCGAGAGAGACCCAGTACTTC. Translation: CASSPQTGARETQYF.

This rearrangement joins TRBV6-4 to TRBJ1-6; 10 bases match TRBD1. CDR3 length equals 15 residues. J lost 6 bases, V lost 4 bases, and 3 bases had no gene match. Germline-derived CDR1 and CDR2 are MRHNA and SNTAGT. CDR3 sequence (DNA): TGTGCCAGCAGTGGCCGGGACAGGGGTAATTCACCCCTCCACTTT. Protein product: CASSGRDRGNSPLHF.

This clone was observed a handful of times. The chain uses TRBV5-5 and TRBJ1-2; tentatively, D is TRBD1 (5 bases). The CDR3 totals 13 residues. Per germline, CDR1 SGHKS and CDR2 YYEKEE (reference sequence). V was trimmed by 3 bases and J by 8 bases, leaving 14 bases between them. This chain's CDR3 is CASSYGAGLGYTF. CDR3 sequence (DNA): TGTGCCAGCAGCTATGGGGCAGGGCTGGGCTACACCTTC.

The chain is built from TRBV7-2 and TRBJ2-7, with D unresolved. The CDR3 is 12 amino acids. In germline, CDR1 is SGHTA, CDR2 FQGNSA. Trimming removed 3 bases at V and 5 bases at J, with 8 bases between. The CDR3: CASSFQVHEQYF. CDR3 DNA: TGTGCCAGCAGCTTTCAGGTCCACGAGCAGTACTTC.

This clone was found a few times. The V call is TRBV4-3, the J call TRBJ2-1; the D gene is possibly TRBD2 (5 bases). Germline V gene sequence: CDR1 LGHNA, CDR2 YSLEER. The CDR3 covers 13 residues. V gave up 0 bases and J gave up 12 bases, with 12 bases separating them. CDR3 protein: CASSQDRGQSQFF. The CDR3 DNA sequence: TGCGCCAGCAGCCAAGATCGAGGGCAGTCGCAGTTCTTC.

This clone was recorded a few times. The V and J genes are TRBV27 and TRBJ2-7; 11 nucleotides match TRBD1. The germline CDR1 and CDR2 sequences are MNHEY and SMNVEV (reference sequence). The CDR3 consists of 15 residues. V gave up 2 bases and J gave up 3 bases; unmatched junction bases: 3. This chain's CDR3 is CASSLKGTGGYEQYF. The CDR3 region has the DNA TGTGCCAGCAGTTTAAAAGGGACAGGGGGCTACGAGCAGTACTTC.

The chain joins TRBV6-5 to TRBJ1-3, with 8 bases fitting TRBD1. This CDR3 comprises 15 residues. Trimming cost V 7 bases and J 4 bases; bases outside gene matches: 9. Germline V gene lookup returns CDR1 MNHEY and CDR2 SVGAGI. CDR3 in DNA: TGTGCCAGCAATAAGGACAGGGTCTCGGGAAACACCATATATTTT. This encodes CASNKDRVSGNTIYF.

V and J are TRBV6-5 and TRBJ2-2, with 7 positions matching TRBD2. V was pared by 3 bases and J by 5 bases, with 3 bases of the junction left unmatched. The CDR3 is 14 residues long. Per the germline V gene, CDR1 is MNHEY and CDR2 is SVGAGI. DNA of the CDR3: TGTGCCAGCAGTTATGGACTAGGGACCGGGGAGCTGTTTTTT. This gives the protein CASSYGLGTGELFF.

V and J are TRBV5-1 and TRBJ1-1; 7 bases match TRBD1. CDR3 length: 13 residues. Germline V CDR1 and CDR2: SGHRS, YFSETQ. V lost 4 bases, J lost 11 bases, and 11 bases stayed unmatched. The CDR3 DNA reads as TGCGCCAGCAGCCCTAACAGGGGAGAGGACGCTTTCTTT. Translation gives CASSPNRGEDAFF.